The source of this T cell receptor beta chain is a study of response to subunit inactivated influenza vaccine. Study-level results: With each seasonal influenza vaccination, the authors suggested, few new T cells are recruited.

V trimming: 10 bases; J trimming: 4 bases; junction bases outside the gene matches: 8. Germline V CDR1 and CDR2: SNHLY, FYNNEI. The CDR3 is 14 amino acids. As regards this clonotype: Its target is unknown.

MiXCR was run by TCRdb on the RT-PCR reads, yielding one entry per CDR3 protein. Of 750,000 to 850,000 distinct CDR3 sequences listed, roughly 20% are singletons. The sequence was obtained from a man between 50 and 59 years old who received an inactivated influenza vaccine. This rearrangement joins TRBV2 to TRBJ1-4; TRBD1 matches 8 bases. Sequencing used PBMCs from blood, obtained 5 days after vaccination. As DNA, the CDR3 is TGTGCCACCCAGAGGGACAGGTTTAATGAAAAACTGTTTTTT. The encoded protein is CATQRDRFNEKLFF. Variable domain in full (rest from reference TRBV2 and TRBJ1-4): EPEVTQTPSHQVTQMGQEVILRCVPISNHLYFYWYRQILGQKVEFLVSFYNNEISEKSEIFDDQFSVERPDGSNFTLKIRSTKLEDSAMYFCATQRDRFNEKLFFGSGTQLSVL.